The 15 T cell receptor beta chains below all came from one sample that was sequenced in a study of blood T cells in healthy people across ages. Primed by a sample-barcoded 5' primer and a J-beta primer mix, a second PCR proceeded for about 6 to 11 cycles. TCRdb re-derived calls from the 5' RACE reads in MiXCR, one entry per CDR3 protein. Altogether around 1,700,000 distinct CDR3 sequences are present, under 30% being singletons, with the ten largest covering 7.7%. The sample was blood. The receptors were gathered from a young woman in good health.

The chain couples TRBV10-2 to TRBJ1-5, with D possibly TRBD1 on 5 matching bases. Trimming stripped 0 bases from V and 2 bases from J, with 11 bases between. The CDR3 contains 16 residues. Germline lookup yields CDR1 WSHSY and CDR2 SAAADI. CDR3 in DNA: TGCGCCAGCAGTGAGTCCTTGAGGGACGGCAATCAGCCCCAGCATTTT. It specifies CASSESLRDGNQPQHF.

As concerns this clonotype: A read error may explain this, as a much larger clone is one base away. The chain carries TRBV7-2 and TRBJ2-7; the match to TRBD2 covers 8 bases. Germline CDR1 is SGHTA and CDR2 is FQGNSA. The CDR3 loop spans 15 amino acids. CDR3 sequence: CAGSLTSGYSYEQYF. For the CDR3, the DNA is TGTGCCGGCAGCTTAACTAGCGGTTACTCCTACGAGCAGTACTTC.

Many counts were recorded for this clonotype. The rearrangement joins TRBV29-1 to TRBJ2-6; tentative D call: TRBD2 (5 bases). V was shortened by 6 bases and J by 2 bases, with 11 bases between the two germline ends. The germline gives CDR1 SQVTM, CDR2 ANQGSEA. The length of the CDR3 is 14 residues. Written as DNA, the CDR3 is TGCAGCGTCGGGGATCAGCCTGGGGCCAACGTCCTGACTTTC. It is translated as CSVGDQPGANVLTF. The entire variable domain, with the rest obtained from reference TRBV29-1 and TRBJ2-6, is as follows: SAVISQKPSRDICQRGTSLTIQCQVDSQVTMMFWYRQQPGQSLTLIATANQGSEATYESGFVIDKFPISRPNLTFSTLTVSNMSPEDSSIYLCSVGDQPGANVLTFGAGSRLTVL.

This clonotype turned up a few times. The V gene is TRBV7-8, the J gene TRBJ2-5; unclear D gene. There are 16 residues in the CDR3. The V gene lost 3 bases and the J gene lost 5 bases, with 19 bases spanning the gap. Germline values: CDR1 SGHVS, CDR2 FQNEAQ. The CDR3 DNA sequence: TGTGCCAGCAGCTTGCGCGATAGGCCCTTGGAGGAGACCCAGTACTTC. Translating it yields CASSLRDRPLEETQYF.

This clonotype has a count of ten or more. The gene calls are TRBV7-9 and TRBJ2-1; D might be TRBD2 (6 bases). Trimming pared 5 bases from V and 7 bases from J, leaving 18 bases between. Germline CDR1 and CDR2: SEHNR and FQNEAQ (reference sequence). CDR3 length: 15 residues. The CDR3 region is CASSDPGLLRNEQFF. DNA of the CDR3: TGTGCCAGCAGCGACCCGGGACTCCTACGAAATGAGCAGTTCTTC.

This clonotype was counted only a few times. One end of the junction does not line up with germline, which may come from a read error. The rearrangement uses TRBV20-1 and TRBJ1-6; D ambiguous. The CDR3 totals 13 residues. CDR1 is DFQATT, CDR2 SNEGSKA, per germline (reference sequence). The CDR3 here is CSARLAGNSLLHF. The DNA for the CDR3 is TGCAGTGCTAGGTTGGCGGGCAATTCACTCCTCCACTTT.

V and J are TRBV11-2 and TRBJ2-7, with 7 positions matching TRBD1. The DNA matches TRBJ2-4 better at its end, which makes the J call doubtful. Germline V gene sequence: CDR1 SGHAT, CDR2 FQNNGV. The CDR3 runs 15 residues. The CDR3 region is CASSTERGQRNIQYF. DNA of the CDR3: TGTGCCAGCAGCACCGAAAGGGGACAGAGAAACATTCAGTACTTC.

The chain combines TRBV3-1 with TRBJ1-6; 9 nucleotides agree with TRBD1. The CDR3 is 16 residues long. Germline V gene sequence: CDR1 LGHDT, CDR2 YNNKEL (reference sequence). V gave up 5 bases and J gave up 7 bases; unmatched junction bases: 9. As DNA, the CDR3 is TGTGCCAGCAGCGAAACAGGGGGCCACCTCAATTCACCCCTCCACTTT. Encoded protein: CASSETGGHLNSPLHF.

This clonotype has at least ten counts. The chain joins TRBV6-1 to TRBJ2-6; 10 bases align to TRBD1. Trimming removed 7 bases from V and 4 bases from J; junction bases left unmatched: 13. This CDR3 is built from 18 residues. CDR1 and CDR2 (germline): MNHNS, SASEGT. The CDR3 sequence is CASTDRQGARAGANVLTF. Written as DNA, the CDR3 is TGTGCCAGCACCGACCGACAGGGGGCGCGAGCAGGGGCCAACGTCCTGACTTTC.

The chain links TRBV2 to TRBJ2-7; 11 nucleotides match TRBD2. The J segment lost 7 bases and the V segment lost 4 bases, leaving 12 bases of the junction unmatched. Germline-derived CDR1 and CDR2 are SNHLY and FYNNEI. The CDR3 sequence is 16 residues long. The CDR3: CASSVEVAGGREEQYF. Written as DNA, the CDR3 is TGTGCCAGCAGTGTTGAAGTAGCGGGAGGGCGGGAGGAGCAGTACTTC.

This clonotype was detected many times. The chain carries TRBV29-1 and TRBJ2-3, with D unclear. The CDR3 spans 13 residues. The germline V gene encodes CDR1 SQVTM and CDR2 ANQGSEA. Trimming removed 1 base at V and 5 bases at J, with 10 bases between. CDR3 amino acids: CSVEGVEEDTQYF. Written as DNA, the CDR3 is TGCAGCGTTGAAGGTGTCGAGGAAGATACGCAGTATTTT.

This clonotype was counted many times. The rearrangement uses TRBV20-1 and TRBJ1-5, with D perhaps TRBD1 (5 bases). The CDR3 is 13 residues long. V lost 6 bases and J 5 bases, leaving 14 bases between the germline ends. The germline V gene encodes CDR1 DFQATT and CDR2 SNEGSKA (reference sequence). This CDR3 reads CSALRRGDQPQHF. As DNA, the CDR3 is TGCAGTGCCCTCCGGAGGGGCGATCAGCCCCAGCATTTT.

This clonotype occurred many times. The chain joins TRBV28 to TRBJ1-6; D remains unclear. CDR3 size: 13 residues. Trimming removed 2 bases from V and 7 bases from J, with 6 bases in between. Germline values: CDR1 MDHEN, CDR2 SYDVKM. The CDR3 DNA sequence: TGTGCCAGCAGTTTAGTCGAGAATTCACCCCTCCACTTT. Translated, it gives CASSLVENSPLHF. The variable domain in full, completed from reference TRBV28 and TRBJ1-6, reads DVKVTQSSRYLVKRTGEKVFLECVQDMDHENMFWYRQDPGLGLRLIYFSYDVKMKEKGDIPEGYSVSREKKERFSLILESASTNQTSMYLCASSLVENSPLHFGNGTRLTVT.

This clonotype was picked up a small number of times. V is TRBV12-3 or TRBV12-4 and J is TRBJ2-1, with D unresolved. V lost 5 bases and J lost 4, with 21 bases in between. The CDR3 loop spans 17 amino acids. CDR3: CASSLAGRWFGYNEQFF. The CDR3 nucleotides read TGTGCCAGCAGTCTGGCAGGCCGGTGGTTCGGTTACAATGAGCAGTTCTTC.

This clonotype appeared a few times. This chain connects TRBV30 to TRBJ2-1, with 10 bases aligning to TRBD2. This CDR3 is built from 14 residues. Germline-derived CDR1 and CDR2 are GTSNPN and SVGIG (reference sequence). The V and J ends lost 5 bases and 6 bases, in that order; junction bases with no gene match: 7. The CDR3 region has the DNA TGTGCCTGGGGCCCCGGGACTAGCGTCAATGAGCAGTTCTTC. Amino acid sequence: CAWGPGTSVNEQFF. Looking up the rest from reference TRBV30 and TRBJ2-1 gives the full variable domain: SQTIHQWPATLVQPVGSPLSLECTVEGTSNPNLYWYRQAAGRGLQLLFYSVGIGQISSEVPQNLSASRPQDRQFILSSKKLLLSDSGFYLCAWGPGTSVNEQFFGPGTRLTVL.